Each of the 25 T cell receptor beta chains below was sequenced from the same sample in a study of shared clonotypes between healthy human individuals. Assay: immunoSEQ multiplex PCR; the TCRdb copy retains only in-frame clones and omits some. The data contain approximately 400,000 clones, about 96% of them singletons. Sequencing was done on a sample of memory CD8+ T cells sorted from blood. Subset denoted: CD45RO+ cells pooled with CCR7-negative TemRA cells. These receptors originate from a young man in good health.

The chain recombines TRBV5-1 with TRBJ2-7; D not certain. The CDR3 covers 15 residues. The V and J ends lost 1 base and 4 bases respectively, with 15 bases between them. Looked up from germline, CDR1 is SGHRS and CDR2 is YFSETQ. DNA for the CDR3: TGCGCCAGCAGCTTGTCGGCAGGCCGATCGTACGAGCAGTACTTC. Translating gives CASSLSAGRSYEQYF.

This clone showed up just once. The chain recombines TRBV28 with TRBJ2-7, with TRBD2 matching over 12 bases. This CDR3 has 16 amino acids. J lost 4 bases, V lost 3 bases, and 7 bases had no gene match. Germline assignment: CDR1 MDHEN and CDR2 SYDVKM. Written as DNA, the CDR3 is TGTGCCAGCAGTTTTCCCATTACTAGCGGGAGGTACGAGCAGTACTTC. Translated, it gives CASSFPITSGRYEQYF.

The chain uses TRBV6-6 and TRBJ1-1, with D maybe TRBD1 (6 bases). V lost 5 bases to trimming and J lost 4 bases, with 14 bases between them. The CDR3 extends over 14 amino acids. Germline lookup yields CDR1 MNHNY and CDR2 SVGAGI (reference sequence). CDR3 region: CASSGTGKGTEAFF. In DNA, the CDR3 is TGTGCCAGCAGTGGTACAGGGAAGGGCACTGAAGCTTTCTTT.

The V and J genes are TRBV18 and TRBJ2-3; possibly TRBD2 for D (6 bases). The CDR3 has 16 residues. The germline V gene has CDR1 KGHSH and CDR2 LQKENI. Trimming took off 5 bases at V and 2 bases at J, with 17 bases between the two ends. The CDR3 region is CASSSMVGGNTDTQYF. The CDR3 region has the DNA TGTGCCAGCTCATCCATGGTTGGCGGGAACACAGATACGCAGTATTTT. Drawing the rest from reference TRBV18 and TRBJ2-3, the complete variable domain is NAGVMQNPRHLVRRRGQEARLRCSPMKGHSHVYWYRQLPEEGLKFMVYLQKENIIDESGMPKERFSAEFPKEGPSILRIQQVVRGDSAAYFCASSSMVGGNTDTQYFGPGTRLTVL.

This chain connects TRBV2 to TRBJ2-1; 11 positions agree with TRBD1. V shed 7 bases, J shed 0 bases, and the junction held 11 bases outside the gene matches. The CDR3 sequence is 18 residues long. CDR1 SNHLY and CDR2 FYNNEI come from the germline V gene. The CDR3 DNA is TGTGCCAGCATCGGACAGGGGGCGAGTTCAGGCTCCTACAATGAGCAGTTCTTC. Translating it yields CASIGQGASSGSYNEQFF.

The chain carries TRBV19 and TRBJ1-2; D is unresolved. Germline CDR1 reads LNHDA; CDR2 reads SQIVND (reference sequence). Trimming pared 11 bases from V and 7 bases from J, leaving 17 bases between. CDR3 length equals 12 residues. CDR3 bases: TGTGCCGCATATCGGGTAAAGGCTGGCTACACCTTC. Translation gives CAAYRVKAGYTF.

The chain joins TRBV11-3 to TRBJ1-4; 10 nucleotides line up with TRBD1. Germline loops: CDR1 SGHNT, CDR2 YENEEA. The trim removed 6 bases at V and 2 bases at J, leaving 6 bases unmatched. The CDR3 extends over 16 amino acids. The CDR3 protein is CASSRDRGGTNEKLFF. The CDR3 nucleotides are TGTGCCAGCAGTCGGGACAGGGGAGGGACTAATGAAAAACTGTTTTTT.

The gene calls are TRBV19 and TRBJ2-5, with D possibly TRBD2 on 6 matching bases. Germline V gene lookup returns CDR1 LNHDA and CDR2 SQIVND (reference sequence). The CDR3 consists of 16 residues. V lost 6 bases to trimming and J lost 4 bases, with 21 bases between them. CDR3 loop: CASSKISGGESETQYF. The CDR3 DNA follows: TGTGCCAGTAGCAAAATTAGCGGTGGAGAATCAGAGACCCAGTACTTC. Filled out from reference TRBV19 and TRBJ2-5, the complete variable domain reads DGGITQSPKYLFRKEGQNVTLSCEQNLNHDAMYWYRQDPGQGLRLIYYSQIVNDFQKGDIAEGYSVSREKKESFPLTVTSAQKNPTAFYLCASSKISGGESETQYFGPGTRLLVL.

This clone occurred a few times. J is TRBJ2-7 and V is TRBV10-1; 8 positions agree with TRBD1. Germline assignment: CDR1 WNHNN and CDR2 SYGVQD (reference sequence). The junction had 2 bases not matched to a gene; V was cut back by 7 bases and J by 6 bases. This CDR3 is built from 11 residues. CDR3 loop: CASKGQGEQYF. The CDR3 DNA is TGCGCCAGCAAAGGACAGGGCGAGCAGTACTTC.

V usage is TRBV28 and J usage is TRBJ1-3, with D perhaps matching TRBD1 (6 bases). With 2 bases removed from V and 0 bases from J, the gap between germline ends came to 14 bases. Germline loops: CDR1 MDHEN, CDR2 SYDVKM. CDR3 length equals 17 residues. In nucleotides, the CDR3 is TGTGCCAGCAGTTTACCGTTCCGGACAGTCTCTGGAAACACCATATATTTT. Translating it yields CASSLPFRTVSGNTIYF. Complete variable domain (other parts from reference TRBV28 and TRBJ1-3): DVKVTQSSRYLVKRTGEKVFLECVQDMDHENMFWYRQDPGLGLRLIYFSYDVKMKEKGDIPEGYSVSREKKERFSLILESASTNQTSMYLCASSLPFRTVSGNTIYFGEGSWLTVV.

This chain's CDR3 is CASSLALSRETQYF. CDR3 nucleotides: TGCGCCAGCAGCTTGGCCCTTTCAAGGGAGACCCAGTACTTC. The rearrangement links TRBV5-1 to TRBJ2-5; the D is unclear. Germline V gene lookup returns CDR1 SGHRS and CDR2 YFSETQ. The CDR3 spans 14 residues. The V end was cut by 0 bases, the J end by 5 bases, with 11 bases between.

The chain has TRBV12-5 and TRBJ2-7, with unresolved D. Per germline, CDR1 LGHNT and CDR2 FRNRAP. Deletions cut 2 bases from V and 1 base from J, with 9 bases between. This CDR3 is 14 amino acids long. The CDR3 region has the DNA TGTGCTAGTGGTTTGATTGTGTATTCCTACGAGCAGTACTTC. This encodes CASGLIVYSYEQYF.

The table lists this clone with a few counts. The rearrangement links TRBV28 to TRBJ1-2; 9 nucleotides align to TRBD1. Germline V gives CDR1 MDHEN, CDR2 SYDVKM. CDR3 length equals 13 residues. V lost 5 bases and J lost 6; bases outside the gene matches: 4. CDR3 coding DNA: TGTGCCAGCAGTGGAACAGGGGGCCATGGCTACACCTTC. The encoded protein is CASSGTGGHGYTF.

This chain connects TRBV12-2 to TRBJ2-7. TRBV12-2 is described as a pseudogene. The CDR3 length is 10 residues. Here the CDR3 reads CASRLPEQYF. CDR3 DNA: TGTGCAAGTCGCTTGCCGGAGCAGTACTTC.

V usage is TRBV27 and J usage is TRBJ2-1; 9 nucleotides line up with TRBD2. J was trimmed by 3 bases and V by 8 bases; bases with no gene match: 5. Per germline, CDR1 MNHEY and CDR2 SMNVEV (reference sequence). The CDR3 sequence is 14 residues long. The CDR3, as DNA: TGTGCCAGCGGGGGACTAGCAGACTACAATGAGCAGTTCTTC. Residues: CASGGLADYNEQFF.

The V gene is TRBV7-2, the J gene TRBJ2-3; D not certain. CDR3 length equals 17 residues. The V gene's germline CDR1 is SGHTA and CDR2 FQGNSA. Trimming pared 4 bases from V and 2 bases from J, leaving 19 bases between. CDR3 coding DNA: TGTGCCAGCAGCTCTTTGGGCCGGGCCTCGGCCACAGATACGCAGTATTTT. Encoded protein: CASSSLGRASATDTQYF.

This chain uses TRBV11-3 with TRBJ2-5, with D maybe TRBD1 (6 bases). CDR1 and CDR2 from the germline V gene are SGHNT and YENEEA. Trimming stripped 5 bases from V and 0 bases from J, with 13 bases between. This CDR3 contains 15 residues. CDR3 coding DNA: TGTGCCAGCAGCGAGATCGGGGACAACCAAGAGACCCAGTACTTC. It encodes CASSEIGDNQETQYF.

This chain connects TRBV28 to TRBJ1-5; D is ambiguous. This CDR3 comprises 15 residues. Trimming took 2 bases from V and 0 from J, leaving 8 bases between them. Germline-derived CDR1 and CDR2 are MDHEN and SYDVKM. CDR3 protein: CASSLNEASNQPQHF. DNA for the CDR3: TGTGCCAGCAGTTTAAACGAGGCTAGCAATCAGCCCCAGCATTTT.

The rearrangement uses TRBV5-1 and TRBJ2-3; D might be TRBD1 (6 bases). V dropped 1 base and J dropped 6 bases, with 21 bases sitting between them. This CDR3 has 17 residues. Germline CDR1 SGHRS, CDR2 YFSETQ. This CDR3 reads CASSLKSLLVGADTQYF. CDR3 DNA: TGCGCCAGCAGCTTGAAATCTCTTTTGGTGGGGGCCGATACGCAGTATTTT.

V usage is TRBV7-9 and J usage is TRBJ2-1, with a tentative D call TRBD1 (5 bases). Deletions cut 3 bases from V and 15 bases from J, with 21 bases between. Germline CDR1 is SEHNR and CDR2 is FQNEAQ (reference sequence). This CDR3 has 14 residues. The CDR3 nucleotides read TGTGCCAGCAGCTTTGATGGAGTTGGCAGGGTGGGGTTCTTC. Amino acid sequence: CASSFDGVGRVGFF. The full variable domain, completed using reference TRBV7-9 and TRBJ2-1, is DTGVSQNPRHKITKRGQNVTFRCDPISEHNRLYWYRQTLGQGPEFLTYFQNEAQLEKSRLLSDRFSAERPKGSFSTLEIQRTEQGDSAMYLCASSFDGVGRVGFFGPGTRLTVL.

V and J are TRBV28 and TRBJ1-5; 8 bases fit TRBD1. CDR1 is MDHEN and CDR2 is SYDVKM in the germline V gene. The V gene end was trimmed by 5 bases and the J gene end by 0 bases; junction bases not matched to a gene: 6. The CDR3 runs 16 residues. CDR3 sequence reads: CASSPDRVVSNQPQHF. Here the CDR3 DNA reads TGTGCCAGCAGTCCGGACAGGGTTGTTAGCAATCAGCCCCAGCATTTT.

Concerning this clone itself: Other nucleotide sequences from this sample produce the same CDR3. The V and J genes are TRBV9 and TRBJ2-3; D uncertain. The V gene's germline CDR1 is SGDLS and CDR2 YYNGEE. The length of the CDR3 is 12 residues. V lost 4 bases and J 2 bases, leaving 5 bases between the germline ends. The CDR3 here is CASSPHTDTQYF. The CDR3 bases are TGTGCCAGCAGCCCTCACACAGATACGCAGTATTTT. The full variable domain, in which reference TRBV9 and TRBJ2-3 provide the parts outside the CDR3, is DSGVTQTPKHLITATGQRVTLRCSPRSGDLSVYWYQQSLDQGLQFLIQYYNGEERAKGNILERFSAQQFPDLHSELNLSSLELGDSALYFCASSPHTDTQYFGPGTRLTVL.

J is TRBJ1-5 and V is TRBV4-1; weak D call: TRBD1 (5 bases). The CDR3 has 15 residues. CDR1 and CDR2 (germline): MGHRA, YSYEKL. V lost 6 bases and J lost 1, with 13 bases in between. CDR3 nucleotides: TGCGCCAGCAGAACCGACAGAGCGAGCAATCAGCCCCAGCATTTT. It is translated as CASRTDRASNQPQHF.

The chain joins TRBV30 to TRBJ2-7; TRBD2 might be the D (6 bases). The V gene lost 0 bases and the J gene lost 3 bases, with 12 bases spanning the gap. CDR1 and CDR2 from the germline V gene are GTSNPN and SVGIG (reference sequence). This CDR3 region has 14 residues. The CDR3 nucleotides read TGTGCCTGGAGTGTACTGGAGGGGCTCTACGAGCAGTACTTC. Its translation is CAWSVLEGLYEQYF. The full variable domain, its missing parts supplied by reference TRBV30 and TRBJ2-7, is SQTIHQWPATLVQPVGSPLSLECTVEGTSNPNLYWYRQAAGRGLQLLFYSVGIGQISSEVPQNLSASRPQDRQFILSSKKLLLSDSGFYLCAWSVLEGLYEQYFGPGTRLTVT.

The J gene is TRBJ2-7, the V gene TRBV6-1; 11 bases are shared with TRBD2. Germline V gives CDR1 MNHNS, CDR2 SASEGT. Germline trimming cut 6 bases from V and 6 bases from J; bases unmatched to any gene: 10. This CDR3 contains 15 residues. CDR3 amino acids: CASRTGLAAVSEQYF. Here the CDR3 DNA reads TGTGCCAGCAGAACGGGACTAGCGGCTGTCAGCGAGCAGTACTTC.